This TCR beta chain was recovered during a study of PD-1 blockade in classical Hodgkin lymphoma. Study-level background: Each patient was given nivolumab 3 mg/kg through a vein every 2 weeks. Study-wide points: Before treatment, complete responders showed about the same diversity as newly diagnosed patients.

This clone appeared once. Antigen specificity is unknown. Between the trimmed V and J ends, which lost 2 bases and 0 bases, there was a span of 7 bases. Germline V gene sequence: CDR1 MNHNY, CDR2 SVGAGI (reference sequence). The length of the CDR3 is 14 residues. TCRdb's table, derived via immunoSEQ multiplex PCR, lists solely in-frame clones and lacks some. The table records tens of thousands of clones, roughly 82% of them present only once. Relapse was seen in all patients after autologous stem cell transplantation, and brentuximab vedotin exposure was variable. Here the sequenced sample was peripheral blood mononuclear cells (PBMCs), taken at baseline. The receptor's source is a human donor with classical Hodgkin lymphoma. V gene TRBV6-6 combines with J gene TRBJ1-1; unclear D gene. The CDR3 here is CASSYKGLNTEAFF. CDR3 nucleotide sequence: TGTGCCAGCAGTTACAAGGGTTTGAACACTGAAGCTTTCTTT.